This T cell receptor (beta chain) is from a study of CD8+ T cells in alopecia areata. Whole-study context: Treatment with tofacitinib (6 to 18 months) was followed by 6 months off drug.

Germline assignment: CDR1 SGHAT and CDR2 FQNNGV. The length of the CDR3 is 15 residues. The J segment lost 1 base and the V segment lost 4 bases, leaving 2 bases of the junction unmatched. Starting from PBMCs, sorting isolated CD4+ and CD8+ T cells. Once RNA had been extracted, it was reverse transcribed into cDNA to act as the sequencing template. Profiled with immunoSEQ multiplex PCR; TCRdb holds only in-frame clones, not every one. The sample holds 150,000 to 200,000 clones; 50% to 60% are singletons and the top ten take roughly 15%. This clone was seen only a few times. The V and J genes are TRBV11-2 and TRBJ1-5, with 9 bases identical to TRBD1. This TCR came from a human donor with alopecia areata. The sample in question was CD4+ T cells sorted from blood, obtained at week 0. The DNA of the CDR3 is TGTGCCAGCAGCTGGGGACAGGGCAGCAATCAGCCCCAGCATTTT. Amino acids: CASSWGQGSNQPQHF.